Below, 4 T cell receptor beta chains from the same sample are listed, as sequenced in a study of CD8 T cells in Susac syndrome. Reverse transcription of roughly 0.5 to 1 ug RNA was performed with random hexamers. Each CDR3 protein is one row after TCRdb ran MiXCR on the immunoSEQ multiplex PCR reads. The profile covers 150,000 to 200,000 distinct CDR3 sequences, with more than 85% appearing a single time and approximately 0.086% taken by the ten largest. The sample taken for sequencing was CD4+ T cells from PBMCs. These receptors all stem from a human donor with Susac syndrome.

The chain combines TRBV20-1 with TRBJ2-3; the D is unclear. V was clipped by 5 bases and J by 2 bases, with 8 bases between them. Per germline, CDR1 DFQATT and CDR2 SNEGSKA (reference sequence). CDR3 length: 12 residues. In DNA, the CDR3 is TGCAGTGCTTTCTCAGACACAGATACGCAGTATTTT. Protein sequence: CSAFSDTDTQYF.

The chain has TRBV6-5 and TRBJ2-4; D gene unclear. CDR3 length: 13 residues. Trimming took 6 bases from V and 4 from J, leaving 10 bases between them. From germline, CDR1 is MNHEY and CDR2 SVGAGI. CDR3 sequence (DNA): TGTGCCAGCAGCGCGGACGGAAAAAACATTCAGTACTTC. The encoded protein is CASSADGKNIQYF.

This chain joins TRBV12-3 or TRBV12-4 and TRBJ1-6; unclear D gene. Deletions cut 5 bases from V and 0 bases from J, with 5 bases between. The CDR3 is 14 amino acids. The CDR3 reads CASSPSSYNSPLHF. The CDR3 DNA follows: TGTGCCAGCAGTCCCAGCTCCTATAATTCACCCCTCCACTTT.

This CDR3 reads CASSLVLAETDTQYF. CDR3 bases: TGCGCCAGCAGCTTGGTGCTAGCGGAAACAGATACGCAGTATTTT. This chain connects TRBV5-1 to TRBJ2-3, with 7 bases that match TRBD2. With V trimmed by 0 bases and J by 3 bases, 4 bases remained unmatched. Per germline, CDR1 SGHRS and CDR2 YFSETQ. The CDR3 is 15 residues long.